This TCR beta chain was documented in a study of blood T cell repertoires in COVID-19. The assay was immunoSEQ multiplex PCR, and TCRdb's table has in-frame clones only and misses some. This table has 160,000 or so clones, roughly nine tenths appearing once. The CDR3 runs 16 residues. With V trimmed by 2 bases and J by 6 bases, 8 bases remained unmatched. The germline CDR1 and CDR2 sequences are LNHDA and SQIVND (reference sequence). Sequencing used peripheral blood. The chain carries TRBV19 and TRBJ2-5; the match to TRBD1 covers 11 bases. This clonotype originated in a middle-aged woman with acute or convalescent COVID-19. This CDR3 reads CASSITGTGGGKTQYF. CDR3 bases: TGTGCCAGTAGTATAACCGGGACAGGGGGAGGGAAGACCCAGTACTTC.